This T cell receptor (beta chain) was captured in a study of T-cell memory formation after mild COVID-19. Study-wide results and caveats: Clones that shrank (day 15 to 85) were balanced CD4/CD8, whereas later expanders leaned CD4+. Some clones that responded turned up in pre-infection memory, which suggests that cross-reactive memory joined in. Whether second-wave clones peaking at day 37 were SARS-CoV-2 specific went unconfirmed. The study found contracting CD4+ clones mainly in CM and EM and contracting CD8+ clones in EMRA.

TCRdb itself ran the 5' RACE reads through MiXCR, one entry per CDR3 protein. The sample lists about 470,000 distinct CDR3 sequences, more than 20% occurring once. To note about this clonotype: No antigen is known for it.

There are 16 residues in the CDR3. V shed 4 bases and J shed 7 bases, with 20 bases lying between them. The germline V gene encodes CDR1 MGHRA and CDR2 YSYEKL. The rearrangement uses TRBV4-1 and TRBJ2-1; maybe TRBD2 (7 bases). The receptor comes from an adult woman who had mild COVID-19 (a few samples of this study predate the infection). Cell type and time point are not known. What was sequenced was PBMCs or a T cell subset sorted from them (not recorded which). The CDR3: CASSLPRTGGGNEQFF. CDR3 bases: TGCGCCAGCAGCCTTCCAAGAACGGGGGGCGGGAATGAGCAGTTCTTC.